This T cell receptor (beta chain) appears in the sequencing data of a study of cytomegalovirus exposure and HLA in healthy donors (TCRdb year 2017). Background for the entire study: An earlier analysis of approximately 590 of the donors reported 276 Gb of sequence data and approximately 110 million unique TCR beta sequences from roughly 180 million T cells. An early release covering roughly 600 HLA-typed donors comprised about 320 gigabases of sequencing data and 65 million to 100 million unique TCR sequences. Of the roughly 400 genotyped donors, 81% fell in the genetic ancestry cluster associated with self-reported Caucasian donors. The study was designed to test whether signatures of past pathogen exposure could be identified by cataloging public T cell receptors. The T cell repertoires of 700 or so subjects were profiled by immunosequencing and related to cytomegalovirus serostatus. Along with the approximately 650-subject first cohort, a separate validation cohort of approximately 110 different subjects was used. The study combined high-throughput TCR immunosequencing, statistical association of individual TCRs with disease status, and machine learning to predict cytomegalovirus infection status. To study patterns of TCR occurrence, a later analysis re-analyzed previously published TCR beta repertoires from just over 650 donors and added high-resolution HLA genotyping. Rather than drawing on any new phenotypic data, the later analysis identified candidate immune exposures from TCR beta sequences and the way those sequences occurred across donors. To decide whether each TCR beta V gene segment behaved as functional or pseudogenic, an earlier analysis of fewer than 750 of the donors relied on high-throughput TCR beta sequencing. Donor age, sex, ethnicity and CMV serostatus were compiled together with the repertoire data. In a later genetic analysis, genome-wide SNP genotypes for about 65% of the roughly 670 donors were used, and that subset was treated as a discovery cohort. Every discovery cohort repertoire had been produced on one sequencing platform. HLA typing covered class I and class II loci at four-digit resolution. The number of donors typed differed by locus, with 629-630 for A, B, C, DRB1 and DQB1, about 500 for DQA1, 600 to 610 for DPA1, and approximately 470 for DPB1. A handful of DR-DQ haplotypes were handled as single units for association and clustering because linkage in the cohort was strong. Among a few hundred genotyped donors of the cohort, an average of about 240,000 unique TCR beta nucleotide sequences were sequenced per donor, roughly 20% of them non-productive.

Looking up the germline V gene (reference sequence) yields CDR1 MNHEY and CDR2 SMNVEV. V and J are truncated by 5 bases and 7 bases respectively, leaving an intervening sequence of 12 bases. The CDR3 contains 13 residues, cysteine and phenylalanine counted. Only the CDR3 portion is preserved as DNA: 39 bases, with reading frame beginning at the first base. To note about this clone: Its antigen has not been determined. The record has no base qualities; no much larger clone is one base away.

Results and caveats for the whole study, not just this receptor: A later analysis associated some 17,000 TCR beta sequences with specific HLA alleles at a false discovery rate of 0.05. Because some donors lacked HLA typing at each locus, the association tests relied only on the typed subset. A few of the identified cytomegalovirus-associated TCR beta chains were confirmed in vitro to be specific for cytomegalovirus antigens. In a later genetic analysis, fewer N-insertions in productive TCRs were reported among donors in an Asian-associated ancestry cluster than the roughly 700-donor mean. Because the 87-base-pair reads could not distinguish some IMGT-functional V segments, including TRBV6-2 and TRBV6-3, those segments were excluded. A further reported finding was that TCR beta sequences accurately predicted the HLA-A and HLA-B alleles for most subjects in the first cohort. In an earlier analysis of some 500 of the donors, most TCR beta V segments were observed in productive rearrangements about 87% or about 30% of the time, broadly matching IMGT annotations. The presence/absence analyses assumed that sequencing depth was roughly uniform across donors, and that assumption may not be true. About 15 rarely observed V segments, including chromosome 9 orphons, were excluded from the earlier analysis of 550 to 700 of the donors because counts were too low. Only TCR beta chains were sequenced in this cohort, and the absence of alpha or paired-chain data limited detectable features. According to a later analysis, most CMV-associated TCR beta chains appeared to be HLA-restricted, and the HLA associations seemed to be driven largely by CMV exposure. The authors suggested that the approach could potentially be generalized to other disease states and immunological phenotypes. For the cohort, immune exposure information was limited to CMV serostatus. Compared with equally common non-associated chains, HLA-associated TCR beta chains in a later analysis were more clonally expanded and had lower generation probabilities. In a later analysis, several top co-occurrence clusters were reported to appear linked to parvovirus B19, influenza, CMV and Epstein-Barr virus. According to a later analysis, TCR association rates differed among HLA loci, with DRB1 alleles showing the most associated TCRs and HLA-C alleles showing the fewest. The sequencing pipeline was judged likely to have produced a cluster of highly shared sequence variants as a technical artifact. Linkage disequilibrium might explain the correlated functional status among segregating V segments, but an unknown experimental factor could not be ruled out. Cytomegalovirus status was reported to be diagnosed by the classifier with high specificity and sensitivity in both the original and validation cohorts. A later genetic analysis associated a missense DCLRE1C variant with V-gene and J-gene trimming of TCR beta chains, and an independent cohort replicated the association. Most TCR sequences were seen in very few donors, while some public TCRs were found in many individuals. The study listed around 160 TCR beta chains as associated with cytomegalovirus. When HLA alleles, especially DR and DQ, strongly co-occurred, TCR associations were difficult to assign to individual alleles.

Library creation used the immunoSEQ multiplex PCR assay. A mixture of 60 forward primers for TCR Vbeta segments and 13 reverse primers for TCR Jbeta segments was used in the multiplex PCR. A multiplex PCR assay on genomic DNA amplified the CDR3 region of rearranged TCR beta genes. The Illumina HiSeq System was used to sequence the amplified TCR beta libraries as 87-base-pair reads. Processing in the source paper ran as follows. In a later analysis, approximately 74 million unique TCR beta chains were counted across the 650 to 700 repertoires, and roughly 10 million of these chains were shared by at least two donors. A nearest-neighbor algorithm error-corrected the raw reads and collapsed the reads into unique sequences, merging closely related sequences to remove PCR and sequencing errors. To assign V, D and J gene segments, CDR3 sequences were aligned to IMGT reference sequences. For a sequence to be retained, at least a six-nucleotide match to both a V gene segment and a J gene segment was required. Rearrangements were classified as productive when the CDR3 lacked stop codons and remained in frame with V and J, and all other rearrangements were classified as non-productive. Following IMGT convention, CDR3 was defined as the stretch from the second conserved V-encoded cysteine up to the conserved J-encoded phenylalanine. The earlier analysis of 587 of the donors excluded sequences that lacked an unambiguous match to a single V gene segment. An earlier analysis of a few hundred of the donors called V segments functional above 56.7% productive rearrangements and segregating when the between-donor standard deviation exceeded 5%. To diagnose cytomegalovirus status from the catalog of TCR beta chain sequences, a statistical classification framework was built. In a later analysis, TCR nucleotide sequences were compared against IMGT/GENE-DB human TR gene sequences so that V and J genes could be assigned. The TCRdist pipeline was used in a later analysis to assign CDR3 sequences and most-parsimonious VDJ recombination scenarios. In a later analysis, every TCR beta chain was defined by the combination of its CDR3 amino acid sequence and its V-gene family, and reads without a unique V-gene family were dropped. To address suspected cross-contamination and a sequencing artifact, a later analysis removed approximately 600 highly shared, low-generation-probability nucleotide sequences. In a later analysis, a clonal expansion index for each public chain was calculated from normalized within-repertoire ranks of inferred template counts. In a later analysis, generation probabilities were computed with a VDJ recombination model fitted to out-of-frame rearrangements, and the resulting probabilities were checked against IGoR. Hypergeometric tests were used in a later analysis to score TCR-TCR, TCR-HLA and TCR-CMV co-occurrence, with a repertoire-size bias correction applied to the TCR pairs. False discovery rates were estimated in a later analysis by permuting HLA or CMV assignments 20 times. A later analysis grouped co-occurring TCRs with DBSCAN, adding TCRdist sequence similarity when clustering within HLA-allele-positive subsets. Repertoires with fewer than 30,000 or more than 120,000 public chains, plus five repertoires with anomalous nucleotide sharing, were excluded from co-occurrence clustering. This is the immuneACCESS table as TCRdb keeps it, with only in-frame sequences that have V and J called. A part of the clones is gone; compared with another copy, unresolved V genes explain less than half, and the rest is unexplained. That table gives V, J and clone size, and the DNA gave D and trimming. Present in this sample are about 67,000 clones, around three quarters of which were seen just once. The ten largest clones take up about 7.8% of the sample.

The cohort comprised some 700 healthy bone marrow donors. Cohort members were all nominally healthy when sampled, although unrecorded immune exposures were likely present. The donor tested CMV seropositive and was one of the 289 seropositive cohort members. Each donor provided a peripheral blood sample, and peripheral blood mononuclear cells were used for TCR beta sequencing. Genomic DNA extraction from the blood cell samples was performed with the Qiagen DNeasy Blood Extraction Kit. The sequence was collected from a man aged 55 to 70 in good health and CMV-seropositive. Sequencing was done on a sample of PBMCs. Rearrangement joined TRBV27 to TRBJ1-5, with the identity of the D gene unclear. The CDR3 protein is CASSPNGWQPQHF. In nucleotide form, the sequence is TGTGCCAGCAGTCCCAACGGGTGGCAGCCCCAGCATTTT.